These T cell receptor beta chains were read from a single sample in a study of blood T cell repertoires in COVID-19. The repertoire was sequenced with immunoSEQ multiplex PCR; TCRdb's copy has only in-frame clones and lacks some. This table holds 100,000 or so clones, just under 95% found once. The sequencing input was peripheral blood. These receptors were taken from a man between 70 and 80 years old with acute or convalescent COVID-19. Each CDR3 is given with its conserved first and last residue. The D gene is left open where the match is weak. Clone size is shown for a subset of rows, as once, few, many or a class of expanded clone.

v_gene	j_gene	abundance	d_gene	CDR3aa
TRBV19	TRBJ1-2	NA	NA	CASELHDSLYGYTF
TRBV11-2	TRBJ2-5	NA	NA	CASSLIGQPVRETQYF
TRBV27	TRBJ2-7	NA	NA	CASSLGLNYEQYF
TRBV5-4	TRBJ2-5	NA	TRBD1	CASSPQGAGETQYF
TRBV4-1	TRBJ1-5	NA	NA	CASSQDEAQGSNQPQHF
TRBV10-2	TRBJ2-3	NA	TRBD2	CASRVAGGPGDTQYF
TRBV4-1	TRBJ2-5	NA	TRBD2	CASSHVGTSERETQYF
TRBV5-1	TRBJ2-5	once	TRBD1	CASSLTPGQGLETQYF
TRBV14	TRBJ1-3	NA	NA	CASSQGGTWKDTIYF
TRBV7-8	TRBJ2-1	NA	TRBD2	CASSLPRSGLAGGPYNEQFF
TRBV7-2	TRBJ2-1	NA	TRBD2	CASSLLLAGAPYNEQFF
TRBV30	TRBJ1-5	NA	TRBD1	CAWSGGWTGLNQPQHF
TRBV12-3/TRBV12-4	TRBJ2-7	NA	NA	CASSFGDEQYF
TRBV12-3/TRBV12-4	TRBJ1-4	once	TRBD1	CASMLVGGEKLFF
TRBV5-1	TRBJ2-7	NA	NA	CASSFVPGEQYF
TRBV29-1	TRBJ2-3	NA	NA	CSVDKSLGATDTQYF
TRBV30	TRBJ1-1	NA	NA	CAWSPLDTEAFF
TRBV7-6	TRBJ1-5	NA	TRBD1	CAAGTGGGQPQHF
TRBV19	TRBJ2-5	NA	NA	CASSTQGETQYF
TRBV10-3	TRBJ1-5	NA	NA	CAISVLQNQPQHF
TRBV18	TRBJ1-5	NA	TRBD1	CASSQDRAQPQHF
TRBV14	TRBJ2-1	NA	NA	CASSQRRGYNEQFF
TRBV28	TRBJ2-1	NA	TRBD2	CASSGTSGRPSYNEQFF
TRBV6-5	TRBJ1-1	NA	NA	CASSPPGGMNTEAFF
TRBV9	TRBJ2-1	NA	TRBD2	CASSVVGTSGIDEQFF
TRBV7-9	TRBJ1-6	NA	NA	CASSSGAGFYNSPLHF
TRBV4-2	TRBJ2-4	NA	NA	CASSQGQSRDIQYF
TRBV9	TRBJ2-7	NA	NA	CASSVGREGYEQYF
TRBV7-3	TRBJ2-5	NA	NA	CASSPHGGRETQYF
TRBV18	TRBJ1-2	NA	TRBD1	CASSSIEGQGYGYTF
TRBV11-2	TRBJ1-2	NA	TRBD1	CASSQDRGGGGYTF
TRBV30	TRBJ1-2	NA	NA	CAWSGGGRDYGYTF
TRBV19	TRBJ2-7	NA	TRBD2	CASSVTSGRSSYEQYF
TRBV5-1	TRBJ2-1	NA	TRBD2	CASSRDYAVNEQFF
TRBV28	TRBJ1-1	NA	NA	CASSFSNTNTEAFF
TRBV20-1	TRBJ2-1	once	NA	CSARAGVEQFF
TRBV18	TRBJ2-7	NA	NA	CASSPNTGMINEQYF
TRBV12-3/TRBV12-4	TRBJ1-2	once	NA	CASRPDSSNGYTF
TRBV6-5	TRBJ2-5	NA	NA	CASSSMYQETQYF
TRBV6-5	TRBJ2-3	NA	NA	CASKGGPILTDTQYF
TRBV4-2	TRBJ2-3	NA	TRBD2	CASSQRLLAGGPADTQYF
TRBV9	TRBJ2-5	NA	NA	CASSSSQIQETQYF
TRBV2	TRBJ1-4	NA	TRBD1	CASRSNRGTNEKLFF
TRBV5-1	TRBJ1-4	NA	NA	CASSWSGATNEKLFF
TRBV4-3	TRBJ2-3	NA	TRBD2	CASSPGLAMVGDTQYF
TRBV13	TRBJ1-1	NA	NA	CASSSRTALLNTEAFF
TRBV3-1/TRBV3-2	TRBJ2-7	NA	TRBD1	CASKQGTGPYYEQYF
TRBV28	TRBJ2-5	NA	NA	CASSKPGLVYF
TRBV20-1	TRBJ2-1	NA	NA	CSASVLIHSYNEQFF
TRBV7-2	TRBJ1-2	NA	TRBD1	CASVQGSGYGYTF